These 25 T cell receptor beta chains came from one sample sequenced in a study of T cells in localized non-small cell lung cancer. The method was immunoSEQ multiplex PCR; TCRdb's version includes in-frame clones alone and lacks a portion of them. The table shows 8,500 to 13,000 clones, with 70% to 90% occurring only once. Specimen: peripheral blood, collected before any cancer treatment. All receptors come from a male donor older than 55 with stage III lung adenocarcinoma.

V and J are TRBV19 and TRBJ2-7; possibly TRBD1 for D (6 bases). The CDR3 runs to 15 residues. V lost 1 base, J lost 12 bases, and 22 bases lay in between. Per the germline V gene, CDR1 is LNHDA and CDR2 is SQIVND (reference sequence). CDR3 in amino acids: CASSIAATGSHGRYF. As DNA, the CDR3 is TGTGCCAGTAGTATAGCGGCGACAGGTTCCCACGGCAGGTACTTC. The full variable domain, in which reference TRBV19 and TRBJ2-7 provide the parts outside the CDR3, is DGGITQSPKYLFRKEGQNVTLSCEQNLNHDAMYWYRQDPGQGLRLIYYSQIVNDFQKGDIAEGYSVSREKKESFPLTVTSAQKNPTAFYLCASSIAATGSHGRYFGPGTRLTVT.

The chain is built from TRBV27 and TRBJ2-7; a weak D match, TRBD2 (6 bases). CDR1 is MNHEY, CDR2 SMNVEV, per germline (reference sequence). There are 14 residues in the CDR3. V was pared by 11 bases and J by 3 bases, with 20 bases between. In DNA, the CDR3 is TGTGCCTCGCAGACCTCCGGGAGCGGCTACGAGCAGTACTTC. Its protein is CASQTSGSGYEQYF.

This clone has only one observation. The chain combines TRBV19 with TRBJ2-5; D unclear. CDR1 is LNHDA and CDR2 is SQIVND in the germline V gene (reference sequence). V shed 7 bases and J shed 0 bases, with 3 bases lying between them. The CDR3 runs 11 residues. The chain's CDR3 is CASTNQETQYF. The CDR3 DNA follows: TGTGCCAGTACCAACCAAGAGACCCAGTACTTC.

The chain has TRBV11-2 and TRBJ2-3; 7 bases map to TRBD2. Germline V CDR1 and CDR2: SGHAT, FQNNGV. CDR3 length: 14 amino acids. The ends lost 1 base at V and 4 bases at J; junction bases unmatched: 2. In DNA form, the CDR3 reads TGTGCCAGCAGCTTAGGACTAGCCCCAGATACGCAGTATTTT. Its translation is CASSLGLAPDTQYF. The whole variable domain, filled in from reference TRBV11-2 and TRBJ2-3, reads EAGVAQSPRYKIIEKRQSVAFWCNPISGHATLYWYQQILGQGPKLLIQFQNNGVVDDSQLPKDRFSAERLKGVDSTLKIQPAKLEDSAVYLCASSLGLAPDTQYFGPGTRLTVL.

The rearrangement uses TRBV28 and TRBJ2-4; D is unresolved. Germline V gives CDR1 MDHEN, CDR2 SYDVKM. V was trimmed by 3 bases and J by 8 bases, leaving 11 bases between them. CDR3 length: 13 residues. CDR3 DNA sequence: TGTGCCAGCAGTTTTCAGACTTCGGACATTCAGTACTTC. This encodes CASSFQTSDIQYF.

The CDR3 region is CASHGGQGVYEQYF. CDR3 nucleotide sequence: TGTGCCAGCCACGGAGGACAGGGCGTCTACGAGCAGTACTTC. V gene TRBV2 combines with J gene TRBJ2-7, with TRBD1 identical over 8 bases. Looked up from germline, CDR1 is SNHLY and CDR2 is FYNNEI. CDR3 length: 14 amino acids. Losses at the gene ends were 8 bases for V and 3 bases for J; bases not matched to a gene: 9.

The chain links TRBV7-9 to TRBJ2-1; D is unresolved. Germline-derived CDR1 and CDR2 are SEHNR and FQNEAQ (reference sequence). Deletions cut 1 base from V and 6 bases from J, with 10 bases between. This CDR3 comprises 14 residues. The CDR3 reads CASSLGWGPNEQFF. Here the CDR3 DNA reads TGTGCCAGCAGCTTAGGTTGGGGTCCCAATGAGCAGTTCTTC.

The V call is TRBV6-5, the J call TRBJ1-1; TRBD1 aligns across 9 bases. V shed 0 bases and J 9 bases; nucleotides not matched to a gene: 5. This CDR3 region has 14 residues. Germline CDR1 is MNHEY and CDR2 is SVGAGI. The CDR3 DNA reads as TGTGCCAGCAGTTACTCGACGGGGACAGGGAAAGCTTTCTTT. It translates to CASSYSTGTGKAFF.

This clone was observed a handful of times. The gene calls are TRBV19 and TRBJ2-1, with 7 bases identical to TRBD1. This CDR3 has 16 amino acids. The J segment lost 2 bases and the V segment lost 0 bases, leaving 4 bases of the junction unmatched. Per the germline V gene, CDR1 is LNHDA and CDR2 is SQIVND (reference sequence). CDR3 nucleotides: TGTGCCAGTAGTATAGACCGGGACAGTACCTACAATGAGCAGTTCTTC. Its protein product is CASSIDRDSTYNEQFF.

This clone occurred a few times. V usage is TRBV9 and J usage is TRBJ2-2; D call uncertain. Germline V CDR1 and CDR2: SGDLS, YYNGEE. This CDR3 spans 14 amino acids. The germline V and J ends were trimmed by 1 base and 3 bases, with 7 bases remaining between them. The CDR3, as DNA: TGTGCCAGCAGCGTAAACTCGCACACCGGGGAGCTGTTTTTT. It specifies CASSVNSHTGELFF. Looking up the rest from reference TRBV9 and TRBJ2-2 gives the full variable domain: DSGVTQTPKHLITATGQRVTLRCSPRSGDLSVYWYQQSLDQGLQFLIQYYNGEERAKGNILERFSAQQFPDLHSELNLSSLELGDSALYFCASSVNSHTGELFFGEGSRLTVL.

The CDR3 DNA reads TGTGCCAGCAGCCCAGGGGACAGGGGTGGATCCCGAACCTACGAGCAGTACTTC. Translating it yields CASSPGDRGGSRTYEQYF. The V and J genes are TRBV9 and TRBJ2-7, with 10 bases identical to TRBD1. Germline lookup yields CDR1 SGDLS and CDR2 YYNGEE. This CDR3 spans 18 amino acids. V gave up 4 bases and J gave up 2 bases; unmatched junction bases: 15.

This clone was picked up one time. The CDR3 reads CATSRSIVMQPQHF. In nucleotides, the CDR3 is TGTGCCACCAGCAGGAGCATTGTGATGCAGCCCCAGCATTTT. The V gene is TRBV15, the J gene TRBJ1-5; no clear D. Germline V gene lookup returns CDR1 LNHNV and CDR2 YYDKDF (reference sequence). V was shortened by 3 bases and J by 7 bases, with 13 bases between the two germline ends. The CDR3 length is 14 residues.

The gene calls are TRBV28 and TRBJ2-2; D possibly uses TRBD1 or TRBD2 (6 bases each). Germline V gene lookup returns CDR1 MDHEN and CDR2 SYDVKM. This CDR3 contains 15 residues. Deletions cut 8 bases from V and 5 bases from J, with 18 bases between. CDR3 sequence: CASGKRGERTGELFF. The CDR3 region has the DNA TGTGCCAGCGGAAAGAGGGGGGAAAGGACCGGGGAGCTGTTTTTT.

CDR3 region: CASSRSGASTDTQYF. The DNA for the CDR3 is TGTGCCAGCAGCAGGAGCGGGGCGAGCACAGATACGCAGTATTTT. The chain links TRBV11-3 to TRBJ2-3; 7 bases map to TRBD2. The trim removed 5 bases at V and 0 bases at J, leaving 5 bases unmatched. The CDR3 is 15 residues long. Germline V lookup: CDR1 SGHNT, CDR2 YENEEA. Full variable domain (rest looked up from reference TRBV11-3 and TRBJ2-3): EAGVVQSPRYKIIEKKQPVAFWCNPISGHNTLYWYLQNLGQGPELLIRYENEEAVDDSQLPKDRFSAERLKGVDSTLKIQPAELGDSAVYLCASSRSGASTDTQYFGPGTRLTVL.

The CDR3 DNA follows: TGTGCCAGCAGCTTAGTAACAGGGGGCCGATACGAGCAGTACTTC. The encoded protein is CASSLVTGGRYEQYF. The chain recombines TRBV11-2 with TRBJ2-7; 9 nucleotides match TRBD1. The J segment lost 4 bases and the V segment lost 1 base, leaving 5 bases of the junction unmatched. The CDR3 is 15 residues long. CDR1 is SGHAT, CDR2 FQNNGV, per germline.

The sample holds a few counts of this clone. The chain joins TRBV28 to TRBJ1-3; 8 nucleotides match TRBD1. After removal of 6 bases from V and 7 bases from J, the junction contained 8 bases not matched to a gene. From germline, CDR1 is MDHEN and CDR2 SYDVKM. The CDR3 extends over 14 amino acids. The CDR3 bases are TGTGCCAGCAGACCTCCGGGACAGGTGAACACCATATATTTT. This sequence encodes CASRPPGQVNTIYF.

Comment on this clone: One end of the junction varies from germline; a read error may be responsible. The chain employs TRBV4-1 and TRBJ2-6; possibly TRBD2 for D (6 bases). CDR3 length: 18 amino acids. Looked up from germline, CDR1 is MGHRA and CDR2 is YSYEKL. The chain's CDR3 is CASSQDGTPSGGANVLTF. As DNA, the CDR3 is TGCGCCAGCAGTCAAGACGGGACTCCCTCGGGGGGGGCCAACGTCCTGACTTTC.

This rearrangement joins TRBV11-2 to TRBJ1-1; 9 bases are shared with TRBD1. Germline CDR1 SGHAT, CDR2 FQNNGV. The CDR3 is 14 residues long. J was trimmed by 1 base and V by 6 bases; bases with no gene match: 3. The CDR3 DNA is TGTGCCAGCAGGGTACAGGGGGCGAACACTGAAGCTTTCTTT. Encoded protein: CASRVQGANTEAFF.

CDR3: CAIRTGTSGTNEQFF. CDR3 nucleotides: TGTGCCATCAGAACCGGGACTAGCGGGACAAATGAGCAGTTCTTC. V is TRBV10-3 and J is TRBJ2-1; the match to TRBD2 covers 13 bases. Trimming removed 6 bases from V and 7 bases from J; junction bases left unmatched: 6. CDR3 size: 15 residues. The V gene's germline CDR1 is ENHRY and CDR2 SYGVKD.

This clone is deemed large. This chain links TRBV7-9 with TRBJ2-7; D uncertain. Germline CDR1 SEHNR, CDR2 FQNEAQ (reference sequence). Trimming removed 10 bases at V and 2 bases at J, with 15 bases between. The CDR3 consists of 13 residues. The CDR3 sequence: CAIEVPEPYEQYF. CDR3 DNA: TGTGCCATAGAAGTCCCTGAACCCTACGAGCAGTACTTC.

This clone was picked up one time. The gene calls are TRBV6-1 and TRBJ1-6, with D possibly matching TRBD1 (6 bases). This CDR3 has 12 amino acids. Germline values: CDR1 MNHNS, CDR2 SASEGT. Trimming removed 3 bases from V and 14 bases from J, with 11 bases in between. In nucleotides, the CDR3 is TGTGCCAGCAGTGACGGACAGCGGTCCCTCCACTTT. It specifies CASSDGQRSLHF.

The V call is TRBV4-3, the J call TRBJ2-3; D perhaps matches TRBD1 (5 bases). The CDR3 contains 14 residues. V shed 0 bases and J shed 6 bases, with 10 bases lying between them. The germline CDR1 and CDR2 sequences are LGHNA and YSLEER. The DNA for the CDR3 is TGCGCCAGCAGCCAAGATAAGGGGCCTGATACGCAGTATTTT. This sequence encodes CASSQDKGPDTQYF.

This chain connects TRBV6-1 to TRBJ2-2, with 8 bases fitting TRBD1. CDR3 length: 15 residues. V lost 9 bases, J lost 5 bases, and 11 bases stayed unmatched. Germline values: CDR1 MNHNS, CDR2 SASEGT. CDR3 nucleotide sequence: TGTGCCAGTCGGACAGGGCCGTTGCGGACCGGGGAGCTGTTTTTT. It translates to CASRTGPLRTGELFF.

This clone has just one count. This chain uses TRBV6-5 with TRBJ2-3, with D possibly being TRBD1 or TRBD2 (6 bases each). V shed 1 base and J shed 0 bases, with 11 bases lying between them. This CDR3 is 16 amino acids long. Germline V gene data show CDR1 as MNHEY and CDR2 as SVGAGI. CDR3 bases: TGTGCCAGCAGTTACTATGGGGGGCCTAGCACAGATACGCAGTATTTT. Translated: CASSYYGGPSTDTQYF.

V is TRBV7-3 and J is TRBJ2-2; 10 positions match TRBD2. From germline, CDR1 is SGHTA and CDR2 FQGTGA. J gave up 6 bases and V 2 bases, and 12 bases lay outside the gene matches. This CDR3 comprises 18 residues. CDR3 coding DNA: TGTGCCAGCAGCTTAGGGAGCGGGACTAGCGCAGATCCCGGGGAGCTGTTTTTT. It yields the protein CASSLGSGTSADPGELFF.